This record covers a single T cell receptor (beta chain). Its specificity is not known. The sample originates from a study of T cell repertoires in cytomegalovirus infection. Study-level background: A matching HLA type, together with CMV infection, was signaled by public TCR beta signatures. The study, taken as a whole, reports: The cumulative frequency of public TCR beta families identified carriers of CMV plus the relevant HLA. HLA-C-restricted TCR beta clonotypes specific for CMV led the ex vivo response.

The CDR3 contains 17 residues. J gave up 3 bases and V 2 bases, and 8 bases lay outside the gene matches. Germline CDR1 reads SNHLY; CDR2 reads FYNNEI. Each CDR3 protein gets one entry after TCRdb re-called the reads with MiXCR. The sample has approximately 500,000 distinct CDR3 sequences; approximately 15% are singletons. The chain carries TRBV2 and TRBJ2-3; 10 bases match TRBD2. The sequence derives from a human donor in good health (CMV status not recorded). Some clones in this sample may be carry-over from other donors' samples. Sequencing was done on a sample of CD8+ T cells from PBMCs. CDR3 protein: CASSEFWTSGKTDTQYF. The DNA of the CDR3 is TGTGCCAGCAGTGAATTTTGGACTAGCGGCAAGACAGATACGCAGTATTTT.